This T cell receptor beta chain was obtained from a study of CD8+ T cells in alopecia areata. RNA extraction and reverse transcription yielded cDNA as sequencing template. Generated by immunoSEQ multiplex PCR, the TCRdb table keeps only in-frame clones and is missing some. The sample carries 150,000 to 250,000 clones, about three fifths recorded once. Noted treatment: oral pan-JAK inhibitor, 5-10 mg twice daily. The CDR3 extends over 15 amino acids. V gave up 5 bases and J gave up 1 base; unmatched junction bases: 10. From germline, CDR1 is SQVTM and CDR2 ANQGSEA. The origin of this receptor is a human donor with alopecia areata. The starting material was CD4+ T cells sorted from blood, obtained at week 24, from a patient treated with tofacitinib. The chain recombines TRBV29-1 with TRBJ1-2, with 7 nucleotides matching TRBD1. DNA for the CDR3: TGCAGCGTTCAAACTTCGGGACAGCATAACTATGGCTACACCTTC. Its translation is CSVQTSGQHNYGYTF.